The 7 T cell receptor beta chains presented below share a single source sample, sequenced in a study of Graves' ophthalmopathy and Graves' hyperthyroidism. The authors amplified TCR beta CDR3 regions, and they did so from RNA transcripts for repertoire sequencing. Second-round multiplex PCR followed a first-round RT-PCR using HTBI primers. One entry per CDR3 protein results from TCRdb running MiXCR on the multiplex PCR reads. The data contain about 1.2 million distinct CDR3 sequences, roughly 35% of them singletons. The sequencing sample was made of peripheral blood or thyroid tissue (not recorded which). The receptors originated from an adult man with Graves' hyperthyroidism.

This clonotype was observed at least ten times. The chain employs TRBV20-1 and TRBJ2-5; 7 nucleotides align to TRBD2. V lost 3 bases to trimming and J lost 2 bases; unmatched junction nucleotides: 6. The CDR3 is 14 amino acids. The germline V gene encodes CDR1 DFQATT and CDR2 SNEGSKA (reference sequence). Here the CDR3 reads CSARILAAQETQYF. The CDR3 DNA sequence: TGCAGTGCTAGGATTCTAGCGGCTCAAGAGACCCAGTACTTC.

This clonotype was recorded at least ten times. The chain links TRBV11-2 to TRBJ2-7, with TRBD1 as a possible D gene (5 bases). The CDR3 extends over 13 amino acids. Germline V gene lookup returns CDR1 SGHAT and CDR2 FQNNGV. Trimming took off 2 bases at V and 5 bases at J, with 10 bases between the two ends. The CDR3 here is CASSLRQSDEQYF. CDR3 DNA: TGTGCCAGCAGCTTAAGACAGTCCGACGAGCAGTACTTC.

This clonotype was counted between two and nine times. The V gene is TRBV5-5, the J gene TRBJ1-4; possible D gene TRBD1, 6 bases. With 6 bases removed from V and 2 bases from J, the gap between germline ends came to 14 bases. Looked up from germline, CDR1 is SGHKS and CDR2 is YYEKEE (reference sequence). The CDR3 contains 15 residues. CDR3 nucleotide sequence: TGTGCCAGCACCAGTTGGGGGGCGACTAATGAAAAACTGTTTTTT. Translating gives CASTSWGATNEKLFF.

This clonotype came up many times. The CDR3 sequence is CASSLGDRDYGYTF. The CDR3 region has the DNA TGCGCCAGCAGCTTGGGGGACAGAGACTATGGCTACACCTTC. This rearrangement joins TRBV5-1 to TRBJ1-2, with TRBD1 matching over 7 bases. From germline, CDR1 is SGHRS and CDR2 YFSETQ. This CDR3 is built from 14 residues. V lost 0 bases and J lost 3; bases outside the gene matches: 2.

The chain uses TRBV25-1 and TRBJ1-6; possible D gene TRBD1, 5 bases. Germline CDR1 is MGHDK and CDR2 is SYGVNS. The CDR3 extends over 15 amino acids. The V end lost 2 bases, the J end lost 9 bases, and 14 bases lay between the germline ends. In DNA form, the CDR3 reads TGTGCCAGCAGTGAAGGGTTACAGGAACGTTCACCCCTCCACTTT. Its protein is CASSEGLQERSPLHF.

The chain recombines TRBV14 with TRBJ1-2, with 8 nucleotides matching TRBD1. CDR1 and CDR2 (germline): SGHDN, FVKESK. CDR3 length: 16 amino acids. After removal of 4 bases from V and 8 bases from J, the junction contained 15 bases not matched to a gene. This chain's CDR3 is CASSPEAATGVGGYTF. For the CDR3, the DNA is TGTGCCAGCAGCCCCGAAGCCGCGACAGGGGTCGGAGGCTACACCTTC.

This clonotype was seen ten or more times. The gene calls are TRBV3-1 and TRBJ2-5; D not certain. CDR3 length: 17 residues. Trimming removed 0 bases at V and 2 bases at J, with 16 bases between. Germline V gives CDR1 LGHDT, CDR2 YNNKEL (reference sequence). This chain's CDR3 is CASSQDLVDAAQETQYF. CDR3 coding DNA: TGTGCCAGCAGCCAAGATCTGGTGGATGCGGCGCAAGAGACCCAGTACTTC.